The clone carrying this T cell receptor beta chain was observed at least ten times. What it recognizes is unknown. The junction shows a germline mismatch at one end, possibly a read error. CDR3 length: 13 amino acids. Per germline, CDR1 SSHAT and CDR2 FNYEAQ (reference sequence). These data originate in a study of regulatory T cells in long-lasting Graves disease. Study details: Over 5 years of antithyroid drugs plus positive TSH receptor antibodies defined persistent Graves' disease. Study-level points and caveats: Persistent disease favored TRBV28, TRBJ1-2 and TRBJ2-5. The study found persistent patients shared more public clonotypes (around 2,500) than new patients (approximately 970).

Construction of the TCR beta libraries employed iRepertoire HTBI primers in conjunction with Arm-PCR of CDR3 regions. TCRdb recomputed calls from the multiplex PCR reads with MiXCR, one row per CDR3 protein. The profile shows almost 350,000 distinct CDR3 sequences, 20% of them singletons. Time point given: persistent/refractory GD, antithyroid drugs over 5 years with positive TRAb. Generation of the TCR library employed RNA extracted from PBMCs. As collected, the peripheral blood samples measured around 9 milliliters each and went into EDTA tubes. The sample here was peripheral blood mononuclear cells (PBMCs), taken when the disease was refractory, from a patient treated with antithyroid drugs. The gene calls are TRBV7-7 and TRBJ2-5; TRBD1 matches 7 bases. This TCR was sampled from a female donor with Graves disease. The CDR3 DNA is TGTGCTAGCAGCTTAGACAGGGAGAAGACCCAGTACTTC. Encoded protein: CASSLDREKTQYF.